This TCR beta chain was captured by sequencing in a study of blood T cell repertoires in COVID-19. On the study more broadly: The study drew acute and convalescent COVID-19 samples from the United States, Italy and Spain. PBMCs, B-cell-depleted T cells, or T cells were the source of the cDNA or gDNA that made up the material.

Per the original methods: Estimated nucleated cell counts came from reference gene primer amplification. Measured with immunoSEQ multiplex PCR; TCRdb has only the in-frame clones, and not every one. V, J and clone size derive from that table, while D and trimming were established from the DNA sequence. The sample has just over 650,000 clones, 85% to 90% seen once. Germline lookup yields CDR1 SEHNR and CDR2 FQNEAQ (reference sequence). The J segment lost 7 bases and the V segment lost 3 bases, leaving 11 bases of the junction unmatched. This CDR3 contains 16 residues. The sample was peripheral blood. This sequence originates from a woman aged 18-29 years with acute or convalescent COVID-19. This chain joins TRBV7-9 and TRBJ2-2; 7 positions match TRBD2. The CDR3 loop reads CASSLAVAGANGELFF. CDR3 sequence (DNA): TGTGCCAGCAGCTTGGCGGTAGCGGGTGCAAACGGGGAGCTGTTTTTT.